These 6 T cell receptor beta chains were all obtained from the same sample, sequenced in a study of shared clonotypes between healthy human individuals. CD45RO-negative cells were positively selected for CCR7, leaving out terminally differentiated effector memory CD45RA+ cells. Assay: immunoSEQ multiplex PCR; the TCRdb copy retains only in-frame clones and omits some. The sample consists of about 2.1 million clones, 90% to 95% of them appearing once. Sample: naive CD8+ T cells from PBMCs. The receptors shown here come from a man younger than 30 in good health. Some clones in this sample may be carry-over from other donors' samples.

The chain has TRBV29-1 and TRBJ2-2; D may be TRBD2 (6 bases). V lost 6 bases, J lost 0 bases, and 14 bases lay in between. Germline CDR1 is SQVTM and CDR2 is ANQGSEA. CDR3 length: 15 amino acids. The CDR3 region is CSVPRPGANTGELFF. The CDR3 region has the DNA TGCAGCGTCCCTCGCCCGGGGGCGAACACCGGGGAGCTGTTTTTT.

The chain's CDR3 is CASSFGTSGSLNEQFF. Here the CDR3 DNA reads TGTGCCAGCAGCTTTGGGACTAGCGGGAGTCTCAATGAGCAGTTCTTC. The chain uses TRBV5-6 and TRBJ2-1, with 14 bases identical to TRBD2. The V segment lost 2 bases and the J segment 6 bases; nucleotides outside the gene matches: 4. The CDR3 runs to 16 residues. Per the germline V gene, CDR1 is SGHDT and CDR2 is YYEEEE.

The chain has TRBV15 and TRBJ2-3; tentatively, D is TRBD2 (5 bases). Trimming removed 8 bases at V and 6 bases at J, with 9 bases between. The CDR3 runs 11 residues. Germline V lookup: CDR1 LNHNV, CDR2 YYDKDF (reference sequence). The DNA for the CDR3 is TGTGCCACCTTGGGCGGGGATACGCAGTATTTT. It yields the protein CATLGGDTQYF.

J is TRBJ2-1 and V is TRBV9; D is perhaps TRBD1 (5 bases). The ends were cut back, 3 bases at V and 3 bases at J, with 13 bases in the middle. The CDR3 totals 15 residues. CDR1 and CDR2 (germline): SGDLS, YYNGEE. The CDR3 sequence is CASSADDSLYNEQFF. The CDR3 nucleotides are TGTGCCAGCAGCGCCGATGACAGCCTCTACAATGAGCAGTTCTTC.

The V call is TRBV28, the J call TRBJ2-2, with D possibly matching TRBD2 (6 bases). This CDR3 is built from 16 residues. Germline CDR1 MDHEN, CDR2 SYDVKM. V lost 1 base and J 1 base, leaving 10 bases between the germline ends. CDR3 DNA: TGTGCCAGCAGTTTATTCCGGGAGTGGAACACCGGGGAGCTGTTTTTT. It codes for CASSLFREWNTGELFF.

The CDR3 sequence is CASSRSRRGEKLFF. CDR3 bases: TGTGCCAGCAGCAGATCACGACGGGGGGAAAAACTGTTTTTT. This sequence joins TRBV21-1 and TRBJ1-4. TRBV21-1 is a documented pseudogene. This CDR3 is built from 14 residues.